Listed below are T cell receptor beta chains from one sample, sequenced in a study of T cell responses to AZD1222 COVID-19 vaccine. The assay was immunoSEQ multiplex PCR, and TCRdb's table has in-frame clones only and misses some. Among over 110,000 clones, under 90% were seen once, and the ten largest hold roughly 1.7%. The sequencing used peripheral blood, collected 28 days after the second AZD1222 dose. These receptors were collected from an adult who received the AZD1222 COVID-19 vaccine. Both conserved end residues are part of each CDR3. Fields, in order: J gene, clone size, V gene, D gene, CDR3 protein, CDR3 DNA. A D gene is named only where the DNA matches it firmly. Clone size is not always given. Where it is, it says once, few, many or a class for expanded clones.

j_call: TRBJ2-4; clone_size: .; v_call: TRBV4-2; d_call: .; cdr3_aa: CASSQSTGSFAKNIQYF; cdr3_nt: TGTGCCAGCAGCCAGTCTACAGGGTCGTTCGCCAAAAACATTCAGTACTTC
j_call: TRBJ1-1; clone_size: .; v_call: TRBV9; d_call: .; cdr3_aa: CASSVGVMNTEAFF; cdr3_nt: TGTGCCAGCAGCGTAGGGGTCATGAACACTGAAGCTTTCTTT
j_call: TRBJ1-2; clone_size: .; v_call: TRBV5-1; d_call: TRBD1; cdr3_aa: CASSTGTGVRYGYTF; cdr3_nt: TGCGCCAGCAGCACCGGGACAGGGGTTCGTTATGGCTACACCTTC
j_call: TRBJ2-3; clone_size: .; v_call: TRBV29-1; d_call: TRBD1; cdr3_aa: CSAGGQGDTQYF; cdr3_nt: TGCAGCGCCGGAGGACAGGGCGATACGCAGTATTTT
j_call: TRBJ1-2; clone_size: .; v_call: TRBV10-3; d_call: .; cdr3_aa: CAISESVVANGYTF; cdr3_nt: TGTGCCATCAGCGAGTCGGTTGTGGCCAACGGCTACACCTTC
j_call: TRBJ1-2; clone_size: .; v_call: TRBV18; d_call: TRBD1; cdr3_aa: CASSPGGTANYGYTF; cdr3_nt: TGTGCCAGCTCACCAGGCGGGACAGCTAACTATGGCTACACCTTC
j_call: TRBJ2-5; clone_size: .; v_call: TRBV5-1; d_call: TRBD2; cdr3_aa: CASSPGTSGSMGETQYF; cdr3_nt: TGCGCCAGCAGCCCCGGGACTAGCGGGAGTATGGGAGAGACCCAGTACTTC
j_call: TRBJ2-5; clone_size: .; v_call: TRBV11-3; d_call: .; cdr3_aa: CASSLVVGETQYF; cdr3_nt: TGTGCCAGCAGCTTAGTTGTGGGAGAGACCCAGTACTTC
j_call: TRBJ1-6; clone_size: .; v_call: TRBV6-2/TRBV6-3; d_call: TRBD1; cdr3_aa: CASSYPETGTYNSPLHF; cdr3_nt: TGTGCCAGCAGTTACCCGGAGACAGGGACCTATAATTCACCCCTCCACTTT
j_call: TRBJ2-1; clone_size: .; v_call: TRBV28; d_call: TRBD1; cdr3_aa: CAITGQGSSEQFF; cdr3_nt: TGTGCCATCACGGGACAGGGCTCGAGTGAGCAGTTCTTC
j_call: TRBJ2-2; clone_size: few; v_call: TRBV7-9; d_call: .; cdr3_aa: CASGGNTGELFF; cdr3_nt: TGTGCCAGCGGCGGGAACACCGGGGAGCTGTTTTTT